Sequencing of this TCR beta chain was carried out in a study of identical twins. V gave up 5 bases and J gave up 4 bases, with 22 bases separating them. Germline CDR1 is SGHRS and CDR2 is YFSETQ. The CDR3 extends over 16 amino acids. The donors were all healthy and Caucasian. TCRdb itself ran the 5' RACE reads through MiXCR, one entry per CDR3 protein. The sample carries about 470,000 distinct CDR3 sequences, 20% to 25% recorded once. These same data were also listed under a study on T cells expressing NK-cell markers. From that paper: As a fraction of CD8+ T cells, dominant NKG2C+ clonotypes reached about 1.0-7.5% in six donors. Nothing established the HCMV specificity of expanded NKG2C+ T cell clones.

The V gene is TRBV5-1, the J gene TRBJ2-7, with D tentatively TRBD2 (7 bases). This TCR came from a woman between 18 and 29 years old in good health. Sample: CD4+ T cells sorted from blood. The CDR3 DNA sequence: TGCGCCAGCAGACTACTCGGGGGGCCAGGTTTTTACGAGCAGTACTTC. Amino acid sequence: CASRLLGGPGFYEQYF.